This T cell receptor beta chain was profiled in a study of blood T cell repertoires in COVID-19. Produced via immunoSEQ multiplex PCR; TCRdb's table is partial and in-frame only. The sample consists of 250,000 or so clones, approximately 84% of them appearing once. Trimming cost V 6 bases and J 7 bases; bases outside gene matches: 9. The germline gives CDR1 SQVTM, CDR2 ANQGSEA. The CDR3 covers 14 residues. V and J are TRBV29-1 and TRBJ1-1; 12 bases line up with TRBD1. This TCR derives from a man in his forties who had recovered from COVID-19. Sequenced input: PBMCs or T cells enriched from blood (not recorded which). CDR3 sequence (DNA): TGCAGCGTATCCGGGACAGGGGGCGTGGGTGAAGCTTTCTTT. Translating it yields CSVSGTGGVGEAFF.